This T cell receptor (beta chain) was observed in a study of shared clonotypes between healthy human individuals. Study-wide findings and caveats: Clonotypes shared by all four sorted-subset donors had higher generation probabilities than non-shared clonotypes. Genetic and exposure-history diversity was limited by the small donor number.

Assay used: immunoSEQ multiplex PCR; TCRdb lists only in-frame clones, some missing. The sample records some 1 million clones, roughly 80% being singletons. This clone appeared a single time. What it binds is not known. The germline V and J ends were trimmed by 1 base and 6 bases, with 5 bases remaining between them. The CDR3 contains 12 residues. CDR1 and CDR2 from the germline V gene are SGHTS and YDEGEE. Material for sequencing was memory CD4+ T cells sorted from blood. Subset specified: CD45RA-negative fraction. The V and J genes are TRBV5-8 and TRBJ2-1; D unresolved. This clonotype was obtained from a man aged 18 to 35 in good health. As DNA, the CDR3 is TGTGCCAGCAGCTTGTATGCCAATGAGCAGTTCTTC. This translates into CASSLYANEQFF.